One sample yielded the 2 T cell receptor beta chains listed below, sequenced in a study of cytotoxic CD8 clonotypes in ibrutinib-treated CLL. Assay: immunoSEQ multiplex PCR; the TCRdb copy retains only in-frame clones and omits some. The sample lists around 200,000 clones, roughly 73% occurring once. Here the sequenced sample was PBMCs, taken after 12 months of ibrutinib treatment. These receptors were obtained from a human donor with chronic lymphocytic leukemia.

The chain uses TRBV5-4 and TRBJ1-1; the D is unclear. The V end lost 1 base, the J end lost 2 bases, and 6 bases lay between the germline ends. This CDR3 has 13 residues. Looked up from germline, CDR1 is SGHNT and CDR2 is YYREEE (reference sequence). This CDR3 reads CASSLWGNTEAFF. The CDR3 DNA reads TGTGCCAGCAGCTTGTGGGGAAACACTGAAGCTTTCTTT.

J is TRBJ2-2 and V is TRBV16; D gene unclear. Trimming shortened V by 3 bases and J by 2 bases, and 4 bases separated the two germline ends. The V gene's germline CDR1 is KGHSY and CDR2 FQNENV. This CDR3 contains 13 residues. The CDR3 loop reads CASSQTNTGELFF. The CDR3 DNA reads as TGTGCCAGCAGCCAGACTAACACCGGGGAGCTGTTTTTT.